Shown below are 21 T cell receptor beta chains from a single sample sequenced in a study of blood T cell repertoires in COVID-19. Profiled with immunoSEQ multiplex PCR; TCRdb holds only in-frame clones, not every one. The table includes approximately 71,000 clones, 65% to 80% detected once. The sequenced sample was peripheral blood. The source of these receptors is a man aged 60 to 69 with active or convalescent COVID-19.

This clone has only a few counts. The chain recombines TRBV7-3 with TRBJ1-6, with D hard to call. Germline V lookup: CDR1 SGHTA, CDR2 FQGTGA. The V and J ends lost 2 bases and 7 bases respectively, with 12 bases between them. The CDR3 runs 15 residues. This chain's CDR3 is CASSLGGVQNSPLHF. The CDR3 nucleotides are TGTGCCAGCAGCTTAGGCGGGGTTCAAAATTCACCCCTCCACTTT.

Only a few counts were recorded for this clone. The V call is TRBV4-1, the J call TRBJ2-1; tentative D call: TRBD1 (5 bases). Per the germline V gene, CDR1 is MGHRA and CDR2 is YSYEKL. Between the trimmed V and J ends, which lost 0 bases and 4 bases, there was a span of 13 bases. CDR3 length: 16 residues. The CDR3 DNA is TGCGCCAGCAGCCAAGACTGGTGGACATTTTACAATGAGCAGTTCTTC. Amino acid sequence: CASSQDWWTFYNEQFF.

The rearrangement links TRBV6-5 to TRBJ2-7; perhaps TRBD1 as D (6 bases). CDR1 and CDR2 (germline): MNHEY, SVGAGI. V was clipped by 0 bases and J by 1 base, with 7 bases between them. This CDR3 has 14 residues. The CDR3 here is CASSYSGASYEQYF. CDR3 nucleotide sequence: TGTGCCAGCAGTTACTCGGGGGCATCCTACGAGCAGTACTTC.

This chain connects TRBV5-1 to TRBJ1-3; D gene unclear. Trimming took off 0 bases at V and 9 bases at J, with 7 bases between the two ends. The CDR3 contains 12 residues. Germline CDR1 reads SGHRS; CDR2 reads YFSETQ. CDR3 DNA sequence: TGCGCCAGCAGCTTGGAGTCGGGCACCATATATTTT. This sequence encodes CASSLESGTIYF.

This sequence joins TRBV7-6 and TRBJ1-6; 7 positions agree with TRBD1. Trimming cost V 4 bases and J 6 bases; bases outside gene matches: 6. This CDR3 spans 15 amino acids. Germline CDR1 reads SGHVS; CDR2 reads FNYEAQ. The CDR3 loop is CASSSTGDPNSPLHF. The CDR3 DNA is TGTGCCAGCAGCTCAACAGGGGACCCTAATTCACCCCTCCACTTT. The entire variable domain, with the rest obtained from reference TRBV7-6 and TRBJ1-6, is as follows: GAGVSQSPRYKVTKRGQDVALRCDPISGHVSLYWYRQALGQGPEFLTYFNYEAQQDKSGLPNDRFSAERPEGSISTLTIQRTEQRDSAMYRCASSSTGDPNSPLHFGNGTRLTVT.

Ten or more counts support this clone. The chain employs TRBV10-3 and TRBJ1-1; D remains ambiguous. CDR1 is ENHRY, CDR2 SYGVKD, per germline. This CDR3 contains 12 residues. Trimming took off 9 bases at V and 0 bases at J, with 8 bases between the two ends. CDR3 in DNA: TGTGCCATGGGAGAGTTGAACACTGAAGCTTTCTTT. Its protein product is CAMGELNTEAFF.

V usage is TRBV19 and J usage is TRBJ2-1, with 8 bases lining up with TRBD1. The germline V gene has CDR1 LNHDA and CDR2 SQIVND (reference sequence). The CDR3 is 15 amino acids. J was trimmed by 2 bases and V by 5 bases; bases with no gene match: 5. Here the CDR3 DNA reads TGTGCCAGTAGTCGAGGACAGGGTCCCTACAATGAGCAGTTCTTC. It codes for CASSRGQGPYNEQFF.

CDR3 nucleotides: TGCAGCGTTGAAGAGGAGAACCAAGAGACCCAGTACTTC. Residues: CSVEEENQETQYF. The chain couples TRBV29-1 to TRBJ2-5; no definite D call. The CDR3 is 13 residues long. V lost 0 bases, J lost 0 bases, and 5 bases lay in between. Germline CDR1 reads SQVTM; CDR2 reads ANQGSEA. Drawing the rest from reference TRBV29-1 and TRBJ2-5, the complete variable domain is SAVISQKPSRDICQRGTSLTIQCQVDSQVTMMFWYRQQPGQSLTLIATANQGSEATYESGFVIDKFPISRPNLTFSTLTVSNMSPEDSSIYLCSVEEENQETQYFGPGTRLLVL.

This rearrangement joins TRBV18 to TRBJ2-7; a possible D gene is TRBD1 (6 bases). Germline values: CDR1 KGHSH, CDR2 LQKENI. Trimming took off 6 bases at V and 3 bases at J, with 9 bases between the two ends. The CDR3 runs 12 residues. CDR3: CASSRDNYEQYF. The CDR3 nucleotides read TGTGCCAGCTCTCGGGACAACTACGAGCAGTACTTC.

This chain uses TRBV10-3 with TRBJ1-3; 7 nucleotides align to TRBD1. J gave up 0 bases and V 7 bases, and 6 bases lay outside the gene matches. CDR3 size: 15 residues. Germline lookup yields CDR1 ENHRY and CDR2 SYGVKD. CDR3: CAITPDRTSGNTIYF. In nucleotides, the CDR3 is TGTGCCATCACTCCGGACAGGACCTCTGGAAACACCATATATTTT.

The chain couples TRBV6-2 or TRBV6-3 to TRBJ1-2; D gene ambiguous. The CDR3 runs to 12 residues. Germline-derived CDR1 and CDR2 are MNHEY and SVGEGT. With 4 bases removed from V and 5 bases from J, the gap between germline ends came to 8 bases. The CDR3 protein is CASSSLLYGYTF. CDR3 nucleotide sequence: TGTGCCAGCAGTTCCCTCCTATATGGCTACACCTTC.

V is TRBV11-2 and J is TRBJ1-2; a weak D match, TRBD1 (6 bases). The CDR3 runs 17 residues. Germline V gene lookup returns CDR1 SGHAT and CDR2 FQNNGV. V was clipped by 1 base and J by 4 bases, with 19 bases between them. In DNA, the CDR3 is TGTGCCAGCAGCTTAGCAGCCTCTTTTCAGGGGCCCTATGGCTACACCTTC. Protein: CASSLAASFQGPYGYTF.

V is TRBV2 and J is TRBJ2-1, with 8 bases identical to TRBD2. This CDR3 is 14 amino acids long. Germline trimming cut 5 bases from V and 10 bases from J; bases unmatched to any gene: 10. Germline V gives CDR1 SNHLY, CDR2 FYNNEI. CDR3 nucleotide sequence: TGTGCCAGCAGTCCGGGGACTAGTTTAGACGAGCAGTTCTTC. This translates into CASSPGTSLDEQFF. Using reference TRBV2 and TRBJ2-1 for the parts outside the CDR3, the full variable domain is EPEVTQTPSHQVTQMGQEVILRCVPISNHLYFYWYRQILGQKVEFLVSFYNNEISEKSEIFDDQFSVERPDGSNFTLKIRSTKLEDSAMYFCASSPGTSLDEQFFGPGTRLTVL.

This chain connects TRBV7-6 to TRBJ2-7; 9 bases agree with TRBD1. In germline, CDR1 is SGHVS, CDR2 FNYEAQ. The CDR3 has 14 residues. The V segment lost 4 bases and the J segment 5 bases; nucleotides outside the gene matches: 6. The DNA for the CDR3 is TGTGCCAGCAGCTGGACAGGGGCCCCCCACGAGCAGTACTTC. It is translated as CASSWTGAPHEQYF.

The chain combines TRBV7-1 with TRBJ1-6; TRBD1 agrees at 7 bases. TRBV7-1 is an open reading frame whose function is uncertain. The trim removed 3 bases at V and 9 bases at J, leaving 35 bases unmatched. The CDR3 is 24 residues long. CDR3 in amino acids: CASSSRDRLISSPLDRLISSPLHF. As DNA, the CDR3 is TGTGCCAGCAGCTCCCGGGACAGATTAATTAGTTCACCCCTCGACAGATTAATTAGTTCACCCCTCCACTTT.

The rearrangement uses TRBV6-5 and TRBJ2-3; D is possibly TRBD2 (6 bases). CDR3 size: 15 residues. Trimming left V 0 bases short and J 5 bases short, with 12 bases between. The V gene's germline CDR1 is MNHEY and CDR2 SVGAGI. CDR3 nucleotides: TGTGCCAGCAGTTACTCACGTCTGGGGGGAGATACGCAGTATTTT. Translating it yields CASSYSRLGGDTQYF.

The V and J genes are TRBV6-1 and TRBJ1-3, with 8 bases matching TRBD1. This CDR3 has 17 residues. Germline CDR1 and CDR2: MNHNS and SASEGT. The V segment lost 1 base and the J segment 4 bases; nucleotides outside the gene matches: 9. CDR3 coding DNA: TGTGCCAGCAGTGAAGTCCCCCAGGGGGCGCCAGGAAACACCATATATTTT. Translating gives CASSEVPQGAPGNTIYF.

The V and J genes are TRBV28 and TRBJ2-7; TRBD1 matches at 9 bases. CDR3 size: 14 residues. Germline lookup yields CDR1 MDHEN and CDR2 SYDVKM. V lost 6 bases and J lost 0; bases outside the gene matches: 3. The CDR3 region is CASSPTGGSYEQYF. The CDR3 DNA reads as TGTGCCAGCAGCCCGACAGGGGGCTCCTACGAGCAGTACTTC.

The genes are TRBV3-1 (or the pseudogene TRBV3-2) and TRBJ1-1, with D perhaps matching TRBD1 (6 bases). The length of the CDR3 is 11 residues. Trimming removed 3 bases at V and 8 bases at J, with 7 bases between. Germline V gene lookup returns CDR1 LGHDT and CDR2 YNNKEL (reference sequence). The CDR3 DNA follows: TGTGCCAGCAGCCATACAGGGGAAGCTTTCTTT. It translates to CASSHTGEAFF.

This clone was seen once. This chain joins TRBV3-1 (or the pseudogene TRBV3-2) and TRBJ1-2; D is undetermined. In germline, CDR1 is LGHDT, CDR2 YNNKEL (reference sequence). The CDR3 length is 12 residues. V was trimmed by 3 bases and J by 4 bases, leaving 6 bases between them. CDR3 residues: CASSQYSYGYTF. In nucleotides, the CDR3 is TGTGCCAGCAGCCAGTACAGCTATGGCTACACCTTC.

This clone has only a few counts. V is TRBV6-5 and J is TRBJ1-5; D not resolved. V was cut by 6 bases and J by 0 bases, with 6 bases left in between. This CDR3 spans 13 amino acids. Looked up from germline, CDR1 is MNHEY and CDR2 is SVGAGI. For the CDR3, the DNA is TGTGCCAGCAGCCTTAATAGCAATCAGCCCCAGCATTTT. Translated, it gives CASSLNSNQPQHF.